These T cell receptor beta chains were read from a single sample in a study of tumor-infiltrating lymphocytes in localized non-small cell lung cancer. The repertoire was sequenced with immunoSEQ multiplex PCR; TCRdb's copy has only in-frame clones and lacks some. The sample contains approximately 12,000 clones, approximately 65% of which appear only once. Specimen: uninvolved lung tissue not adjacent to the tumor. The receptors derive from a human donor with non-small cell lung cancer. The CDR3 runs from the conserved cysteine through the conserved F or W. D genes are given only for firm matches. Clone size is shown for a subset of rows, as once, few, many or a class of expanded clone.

CASSLAIGGEAFF	TGTGCCAGCAGCTTGGCCATCGGGGGGGAAGCTTTCTTT	TRBV5-4	-	TRBJ1-1	-
CASSFLEDPRPYNEQFF	TGTGCCAGCAGCTTCCTCGAGGACCCGCGTCCCTACAATGAGCAGTTCTTC	TRBV7-8	-	TRBJ2-1	few
CASSLRAGGASTDTQYF	TGTGCCAGCAGCTTGCGAGCGGGGGGCGCTAGCACAGATACGCAGTATTTT	TRBV5-6	TRBD2	TRBJ2-3	-
CASSKERDRRCNSPLHF	TGTGCCAGCAGCAAAGAGCGGGACAGGCGGTGTAATTCACCCCTCCACTTT	TRBV21-1	-	TRBJ1-6	few
CASSPRRDTGYQPQHF	TGTGCCAGCAGCCCCCGGCGGGACACGGGATATCAGCCCCAGCATTTT	TRBV16	-	TRBJ1-5	few
CASSLARAGQETQYF	TGTGCCAGCAGCCTTGCGAGGGCGGGGCAAGAGACCCAGTACTTC	TRBV5-4	-	TRBJ2-5	few
CASSSGITGVGNTEAFF	TGTGCCAGCAGCTCCGGAATAACAGGGGTCGGGAACACTGAAGCTTTCTTT	TRBV5-4	TRBD1	TRBJ1-1	few
CAISSDRGQDTDTQYF	TGTGCCATCAGTAGCGACAGGGGGCAGGATACAGATACGCAGTATTTT	TRBV10-3	TRBD1	TRBJ2-3	-
CASSFHGTWGGSPLHF	TGTGCCAGCAGCTTCCACGGGACCTGGGGTGGTTCACCCCTCCACTTT	TRBV5-6	-	TRBJ1-6	few
CASSPQGDASGANVLTF	TGTGCCAGCAGCCCACAGGGGGATGCGTCAGGGGCCAACGTCCTGACTTTC	TRBV7-2	TRBD1	TRBJ2-6	-
CASSQEGGNEQFF	TGCGCCAGCAGCCAAGAAGGGGGGAATGAGCAGTTCTTC	TRBV4-3	-	TRBJ2-1	few
CASSSSDRVSNQPQHF	TGTGCCAGCAGCTCCTCCGACAGGGTAAGCAATCAGCCCCAGCATTTT	TRBV5-6	TRBD1	TRBJ1-5	-
CASSYSGRLYEQYF	TGTGCCAGCAGCTATAGCGGGAGGTTGTACGAGCAGTACTTC	TRBV27	TRBD2	TRBJ2-7	-
CASSLDYSPGRGPNQPQHF	TGTGCCAGCAGCTTAGATTATTCCCCAGGTAGGGGGCCTAATCAGCCCCAGCATTTT	TRBV7-2	TRBD1	TRBJ1-5	few
CASRPTSSGIAGELFF	TGTGCCAGCAGGCCCACATCTAGCGGGATCGCCGGGGAGCTGTTTTTT	TRBV2	TRBD2	TRBJ2-2	few
CASSVGWTDTQYF	TGTGCCAGCAGCGTAGGTTGGACAGATACGCAGTATTTT	TRBV7-7	-	TRBJ2-3	-
CASSPRTGQGNYGYTF	TGTGCCAGCAGCCCCCGAACGGGACAGGGGAACTATGGCTACACCTTC	TRBV7-2	TRBD1	TRBJ1-2	-